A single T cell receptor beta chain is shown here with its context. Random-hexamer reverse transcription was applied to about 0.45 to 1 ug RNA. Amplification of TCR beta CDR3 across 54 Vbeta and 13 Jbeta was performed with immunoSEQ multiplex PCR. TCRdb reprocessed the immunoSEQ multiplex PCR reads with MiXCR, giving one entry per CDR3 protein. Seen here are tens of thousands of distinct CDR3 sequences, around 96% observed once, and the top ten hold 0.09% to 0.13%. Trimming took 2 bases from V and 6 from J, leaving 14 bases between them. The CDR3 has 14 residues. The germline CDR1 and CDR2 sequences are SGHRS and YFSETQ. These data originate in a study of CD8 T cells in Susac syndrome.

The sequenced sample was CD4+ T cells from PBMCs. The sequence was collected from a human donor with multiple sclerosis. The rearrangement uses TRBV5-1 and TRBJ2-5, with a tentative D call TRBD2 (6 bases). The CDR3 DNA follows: TGCGCCAGCAGCTTACTCGGGACTGGAAAGACCCAGTACTTC. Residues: CASSLLGTGKTQYF.